What follows are 11 T cell receptor beta chains derived from one specimen sequenced in a study of OX40 agonist ivuxolimab in advanced cancers. The library was prepared using the immunoSEQ multiplex PCR assay. The source is immuneACCESS, and TCRdb retained only in-frame sequences with V and J called. Part of the clones is not carried over; for the studies checked, unresolved V genes explain less than half of this, and the remainder is unexplained. The sample records about 61,000 clones, roughly 90% of which are singletons. The top ten hold around 20% of the sample. This material consisted of CD4+ or CD8+ T cells sorted from blood, taken in a trial of the OX40 agonist ivuxolimab. The receptors were gathered from an adult with an advanced solid tumor such as melanoma, head and neck, liver or kidney cancer.

V usage is TRBV28 and J usage is TRBJ1-6; D is ambiguous. The CDR3 has 11 residues. Germline V gives CDR1 MDHEN, CDR2 SYDVKM. V dropped 6 bases and J dropped 10 bases, with 7 bases sitting between them. The CDR3 DNA follows: TGTGCCAGCAGCCCGGGATCACCCCTCCACTTT. It translates to CASSPGSPLHF.

The rearrangement joins TRBV30 to TRBJ2-3; D ambiguous. There are 11 residues in the CDR3. Germline values: CDR1 GTSNPN, CDR2 SVGIG (reference sequence). With 2 bases removed from V and 8 bases from J, the gap between germline ends came to 8 bases. The CDR3 loop is CAWSPPGTQYF. The CDR3 region has the DNA TGTGCCTGGAGTCCCCCGGGTACGCAGTATTTT.

The J gene is TRBJ2-3, the V gene TRBV7-6; maybe TRBD2 (7 bases). CDR1 and CDR2 from the germline V gene are SGHVS and FNYEAQ. The CDR3 has 15 residues. V was clipped by 0 bases and J by 3 bases, with 10 bases between them. As DNA, the CDR3 is TGTGCCAGCAGCTTAGCGGGGGGGCCTACAGATACGCAGTATTTT. It encodes CASSLAGGPTDTQYF.

The rearrangement uses TRBV4-1 and TRBJ2-1; D gene uncertain. The CDR3 runs to 13 residues. Trimming took off 3 bases at V and 7 bases at J, with 10 bases between the two ends. Per the germline V gene, CDR1 is MGHRA and CDR2 is YSYEKL. Here the CDR3 reads CASSQPGWNEQFF. The DNA of the CDR3 is TGCGCCAGCAGCCAGCCTGGCTGGAATGAGCAGTTCTTC.

This chain joins TRBV9 and TRBJ2-7, with D tentatively TRBD1 or TRBD2 (5 bases each). The V gene lost 4 bases and the J gene lost 6 bases, with 17 bases spanning the gap. The CDR3 extends over 14 amino acids. Per germline, CDR1 SGDLS and CDR2 YYNGEE. This CDR3 reads CASSPEGLGFEQYF. CDR3 DNA: TGTGCCAGCAGCCCCGAGGGGCTAGGTTTCGAGCAGTACTTC.

The rearrangement links TRBV28 to TRBJ2-1; D possibly corresponds to TRBD2 (8 bases). Per the germline V gene, CDR1 is MDHEN and CDR2 is SYDVKM. The CDR3 consists of 17 residues. The germline V and J ends were trimmed by 3 bases and 7 bases, with 22 bases remaining between them. CDR3 in amino acids: CASSFELGTRGLNEQFF. CDR3 DNA: TGTGCCAGCAGTTTCGAGTTGGGGACTAGGGGGCTGAATGAGCAGTTCTTC.

This clone is a singleton in its sample. The chain couples TRBV7-9 to TRBJ1-2; possible D gene TRBD1, 6 bases. The V gene's germline CDR1 is SEHNR and CDR2 FQNEAQ (reference sequence). The CDR3 contains 12 residues. Trimming took off 5 bases at V and 8 bases at J, with 12 bases between the two ends. The CDR3: CASSRTGNGYTF. Here the CDR3 DNA reads TGTGCCAGCAGCCGTACAGGGAACGGCTACACCTTC.

V usage is TRBV9 and J usage is TRBJ1-2; D possibly corresponds to TRBD1 (6 bases). The CDR3 length is 14 residues. The germline V gene has CDR1 SGDLS and CDR2 YYNGEE. The germline V and J ends were trimmed by 0 bases and 5 bases, with 11 bases remaining between them. The chain's CDR3 is CASSVEARGYGYTF. As DNA, the CDR3 is TGTGCCAGCAGCGTAGAGGCCAGGGGATATGGCTACACCTTC. Variable domain in full (rest from reference TRBV9 and TRBJ1-2): DSGVTQTPKHLITATGQRVTLRCSPRSGDLSVYWYQQSLDQGLQFLIQYYNGEERAKGNILERFSAQQFPDLHSELNLSSLELGDSALYFCASSVEARGYGYTFGSGTRLTVV.

The genes are TRBV27 and TRBJ2-7; D possibly corresponds to TRBD1 (7 bases). The CDR3 totals 15 residues. CDR1 is MNHEY, CDR2 SMNVEV, per germline (reference sequence). V was pared by 2 bases and J by 2 bases, with 13 bases between. The chain's CDR3 is CASSLDGGGTYEQYF. CDR3 in DNA: TGTGCCAGCAGTTTAGATGGAGGGGGCACCTACGAGCAGTACTTC.

The rearrangement links TRBV28 to TRBJ1-5; no definite D call. V was clipped by 5 bases and J by 5 bases, with 13 bases between them. The CDR3 loop spans 14 amino acids. Germline-derived CDR1 and CDR2 are MDHEN and SYDVKM. CDR3 amino acids: CASSPDLGYQPQHF. The CDR3 DNA sequence: TGTGCCAGCAGTCCAGATCTGGGGTATCAGCCCCAGCATTTT. Full variable domain (outside the CDR3, taken from reference TRBV28 and TRBJ1-5): DVKVTQSSRYLVKRTGEKVFLECVQDMDHENMFWYRQDPGLGLRLIYFSYDVKMKEKGDIPEGYSVSREKKERFSLILESASTNQTSMYLCASSPDLGYQPQHFGDGTRLSIL.

The chain couples TRBV4-1 to TRBJ2-7; D tentatively reads TRBD1 or TRBD2 (6 bases each). Germline V gene sequence: CDR1 MGHRA, CDR2 YSYEKL. The CDR3 runs to 16 residues. Trimming pared 3 bases from V and 0 bases from J, leaving 15 bases between. This CDR3 reads CASSQSLGGLSYEQYF. CDR3 DNA sequence: TGCGCCAGCAGCCAGAGTTTGGGGGGCCTCTCCTACGAGCAGTACTTC.